Each of the 24 T cell receptor beta chains below was sequenced from the same sample in a study of T cells in Graves' hyperthyroidism and ophthalmopathy (dated by TCRdb to between 2018 and 2020). Libraries were made using multiplex PCR. The sequencer listed for this sample is Illumina HiSeq 2000. Amplification of TCR beta CDR3 regions was carried out from RNA transcripts. The TCR CDR3 was subjected to a first round of RT-PCR using the HTBI primer set and the Qiagen OneStep RT-PCR kit. The public sequencing data were trimmed at Q25 with fastp and processed into clonotypes with MiXCR by TCRdb, which kept only in-frame beta chains. Each record represents a unique CDR3 protein, reported with the most common genes and DNA among its rows. Across this sample there are roughly 570,000 distinct CDR3 sequences, with around 42% seen only once. In total, the top ten clones hold around 7.7% of the sample. Sequencing was done on a sample of peripheral blood or thyroid tissue (not recorded which). These receptors came from a woman under 30 with Graves' hyperthyroidism.

There are many counts of this clonotype. The V call is TRBV5-1, the J call TRBJ1-2; TRBD1 matches 7 bases. The CDR3 runs to 12 residues. V shed 4 bases, J shed 8 bases, and the junction held 5 bases outside the gene matches. In germline, CDR1 is SGHRS, CDR2 YFSETQ. CDR3 nucleotide sequence: TGCGCCAGCAGCCCCCAGGGGGACGGCTACACCTTC. Residues: CASSPQGDGYTF. The full variable domain, rest sourced from reference TRBV5-1 and TRBJ1-2, is KAGVTQTPRYLIKTRGQQVTLSCSPISGHRSVSWYQQTPGQGLQFLFEYFSETQRNKGNFPGRFSGRQFSNSRSEMNVSTLELGDSALYLCASSPQGDGYTFGSGTRLTVV.

This chain uses TRBV29-1 with TRBJ2-7, with a weak D call TRBD2 (7 bases). Germline-derived CDR1 and CDR2 are SQVTM and ANQGSEA. CDR3 length equals 12 residues. Between the trimmed V and J ends, which lost 8 bases and 6 bases, there was a span of 17 bases. The CDR3 loop reads CSFGRGGVEQYF. CDR3 in DNA: TGCAGCTTCGGGAGAGGGGGGGTCGAGCAGTACTTC.

This sequence joins TRBV10-1 and TRBJ1-1, with a possible D match to TRBD1 (5 bases). Trimming removed 3 bases from V and 0 bases from J, with 14 bases in between. The CDR3 runs 16 residues. Germline lookup yields CDR1 WNHNN and CDR2 SYGVQD (reference sequence). CDR3 in DNA: TGCGCCAGCAGTGAATTGGACGTACAGGTGAACACTGAAGCTTTCTTT. Its protein product is CASSELDVQVNTEAFF.

In this sample, this clonotype turned up a few times. A junction boundary mismatches the germline segment, possibly from a read error. The rearrangement uses TRBV7-7 and TRBJ2-1; 13 bases agree with TRBD2. Per germline, CDR1 SSHAT and CDR2 FNYEAQ (reference sequence). The CDR3 spans 16 residues. The CDR3 region has the DNA TGTGCTAGCAGCTTAGGCACTAGCGGGAGGGCCGGTGAGCAGTTCTTC. This codes for CASSLGTSGRAGEQFF.

This clonotype was seen repeatedly, ten times or more. DNA for the CDR3: TGCGCCAGCAGCTTACAGGGGGCCACCGGGGAGCTGTTTTTT. Its protein product is CASSLQGATGELFF. This chain joins TRBV5-1 and TRBJ2-2; 9 positions agree with TRBD1. Germline trimming cut 2 bases from V and 4 bases from J; bases unmatched to any gene: 0. The length of the CDR3 is 14 residues. CDR1 and CDR2 from the germline V gene are SGHRS and YFSETQ.

The J gene is TRBJ1-5, the V gene TRBV18; D is uncertain. V was pared by 3 bases and J by 5 bases, with 14 bases between. Germline CDR1 KGHSH, CDR2 LQKENI. This CDR3 comprises 15 residues. DNA of the CDR3: TGTGCCAGCTCACCTTACGGTTACCGGGATCAGCCCCAGCATTTT. Translation gives CASSPYGYRDQPQHF.

The sample holds many counts of this clonotype. The chain links TRBV2 to TRBJ2-7; TRBD1 aligns across 9 bases. CDR1 is SNHLY, CDR2 FYNNEI, per germline. The CDR3 has 15 residues. V lost 4 bases and J lost 3; bases outside the gene matches: 7. CDR3 in DNA: TGTGCCAGCAGTGTGCTTATGACAGGGGGCTACGAGCAGTACTTC. This translates into CASSVLMTGGYEQYF.

This clonotype has ten or more counts. V gene TRBV12-3 or TRBV12-4 combines with J gene TRBJ2-2; no clear D gene. This CDR3 region has 12 residues. Trimming removed 6 bases from V and 7 bases from J, with 9 bases in between. The chain's CDR3 is CASRPDNGELFF. CDR3 DNA sequence: TGTGCCAGCAGACCCGACAACGGGGAGCTGTTTTTT.

This clonotype was counted between two and nine times. The chain is built from TRBV15 and TRBJ2-1; possibly TRBD1 or TRBD2 for D (6 bases each). Germline CDR1 LNHNV, CDR2 YYDKDF (reference sequence). With 1 base removed from V and 8 bases from J, the gap between germline ends came to 18 bases. CDR3 length: 16 amino acids. CDR3: CATSRGGAHKVHEQFF. For the CDR3, the DNA is TGTGCCACCAGCAGAGGGGGGGCTCACAAAGTCCATGAGCAGTTCTTC.

This chain uses TRBV11-3 with TRBJ2-7; 9 positions agree with TRBD2. This CDR3 has 16 amino acids. The germline V gene has CDR1 SGHNT and CDR2 YENEEA. Trimming cost V 8 bases and J 3 bases; bases outside gene matches: 14. CDR3 sequence (DNA): TGTGCCAGCGCGCTGCCCCTAGCGGGAACTTTCTACGAGCAGTACTTC. Its translation: CASALPLAGTFYEQYF.

This clonotype was counted between two and nine times. V is TRBV2 and J is TRBJ2-7, with 9 bases fitting TRBD2. The J call may be mistaken, given a closer DNA end match to TRBJ2-1. Germline lookup yields CDR1 SNHLY and CDR2 FYNNEI. The CDR3 covers 15 residues. The CDR3 loop is CASSEEVAGDNEQFF. DNA for the CDR3: TGTGCCAGCAGTGAAGAGGTAGCGGGAGACAATGAGCAGTTCTTC.

As DNA, the CDR3 is TGTGCCAGCAGCCGCGGACAGGGTCCAGAGACCCAGTACTTC. Its translation: CASSRGQGPETQYF. The chain recombines TRBV7-9 with TRBJ2-5; 8 nucleotides align to TRBD1. Trimming removed 5 bases from V and 4 bases from J; junction bases left unmatched: 6. From germline, CDR1 is SEHNR and CDR2 FQNEAQ (reference sequence). This CDR3 is built from 14 residues.

In this sample, this clonotype turned up many times. V usage is TRBV7-2 and J usage is TRBJ2-2; 10 nucleotides match TRBD2. This CDR3 spans 18 amino acids. In germline, CDR1 is SGHTA, CDR2 FQGNSA. V was pared by 0 bases and J by 9 bases, with 13 bases of the junction left unmatched. DNA of the CDR3: TGTGCCAGCAGCTTAGCGCCGGGTAGCGGGAGGATTGATCGGGAGCTGTTTTTT. Residues: CASSLAPGSGRIDRELFF. The variable domain in full, with the rest retrieved from reference TRBV7-2 and TRBJ2-2, is GAGVSQSPSNKVTEKGKDVELRCDPISGHTALYWYRQSLGQGLEFLIYFQGNSAPDKSGLPSDRFSAERTGGSVSTLTIQRTQQEDSAVYLCASSLAPGSGRIDRELFFGEGSRLTVL.

Comment on this clonotype: The junction shows a germline mismatch at one end, possibly a read error. V is TRBV10-3 and J is TRBJ1-2; 7 bases are a match to TRBD1. The V gene's germline CDR1 is ENHRY and CDR2 SYGVKD. There are 14 residues in the CDR3. CDR3 region: CVISAPGGGYGYTF. The CDR3, as DNA: TGTGTCATCAGTGCCCCAGGGGGGGGCTATGGCTACACCTTC.

The table lists this clonotype with a count of one. The V gene is TRBV2, the J gene TRBJ2-1; D is perhaps TRBD1 (5 bases). V lost 6 bases, J lost 0 bases, and 18 bases lay in between. CDR3 length: 17 residues. CDR1 and CDR2 from the germline V gene are SNHLY and FYNNEI. CDR3 region: CASSRIPRGRSYNEQFF. The CDR3 region has the DNA TGTGCCAGCAGCCGCATTCCTAGGGGTCGCTCCTACAATGAGCAGTTCTTC.

About this clonotype itself: One base away lies a much larger clone, so this may be a sequencing read error. V is TRBV6-2 or TRBV6-3 and J is TRBJ1-2; no reliable D call. Deletions cut 6 bases from V and 2 bases from J, with 10 bases between. CDR1 and CDR2 from the germline V gene are MNHEY and SVGEGT. This CDR3 contains 13 residues. CDR3 sequence reads: CASRPTANYGYTF. The CDR3 DNA is TGTGCCAGCAGACCGACGGCGAACTATGGCTACACCTTC.

The chain joins TRBV5-1 to TRBJ2-5; 11 bases match TRBD2. This CDR3 region has 17 residues. Germline V lookup: CDR1 SGHRS, CDR2 YFSETQ. V trimming: 1 base; J trimming: 5 bases; junction bases outside the gene matches: 10. CDR3 DNA sequence: TGCGCCAGCAGCTTGCTGTCTAGCGGGAGGTCCGAGGAGACCCAGTACTTC. Translating gives CASSLLSSGRSEETQYF.

This clonotype was observed at least ten times. CDR3 bases: TGTGCCAGCAGCTCTACTTTGCGGGGAGACACTGAAGCTTTCTTT. Its protein product is CASSSTLRGDTEAFF. The chain has TRBV5-4 and TRBJ1-1; D not certain. Trimming took off 3 bases at V and 3 bases at J, with 15 bases between the two ends. The CDR3 contains 15 residues. Germline V gene sequence: CDR1 SGHNT, CDR2 YYREEE (reference sequence).

This clonotype was counted ten times or more. The chain carries TRBV2 and TRBJ2-2, with D unresolved. CDR1 and CDR2 (germline): SNHLY, FYNNEI. This CDR3 spans 16 amino acids. Between the trimmed V and J ends, which lost 1 base and 0 bases, there was a span of 9 bases. CDR3 sequence (DNA): TGTGCCAGCAGTGAAGACAGTATCGCGAACACCGGGGAGCTGTTTTTT. It yields the protein CASSEDSIANTGELFF. Variable domain in full (rest from reference TRBV2 and TRBJ2-2): EPEVTQTPSHQVTQMGQEVILRCVPISNHLYFYWYRQILGQKVEFLVSFYNNEISEKSEIFDDQFSVERPDGSNFTLKIRSTKLEDSAMYFCASSEDSIANTGELFFGEGSRLTVL.

This clonotype was recorded once. One base away lies a much larger clone, so this may be a sequencing read error. The CDR3 here is CASSPNEGFNAEAFF. The CDR3 DNA reads TGTGCCAGCAGCCCAAACGAGGGGTTCAACGCTGAAGCTTTCTTT. The chain employs TRBV14 and TRBJ1-1, with D possibly TRBD1 on 5 matching bases. Per germline, CDR1 SGHDN and CDR2 FVKESK. V shed 4 bases and J shed 6 bases, with 18 bases lying between them. This CDR3 spans 15 amino acids.

This clonotype was seen at least ten times. The CDR3 region is CASSSALTGEIAYEQYF. The CDR3 DNA is TGCGCCAGCAGCTCGGCTCTTACAGGGGAAATTGCCTACGAGCAGTACTTC. The genes are TRBV5-1 and TRBJ2-7; 7 positions agree with TRBD1. V was pared by 3 bases and J by 2 bases, with 14 bases of the junction left unmatched. The CDR3 contains 17 residues. Germline values: CDR1 SGHRS, CDR2 YFSETQ.

This clonotype came up many times. This chain joins TRBV10-3 and TRBJ2-2; the match to TRBD2 covers 10 bases. CDR3 length equals 16 residues. After removal of 11 bases from V and 2 bases from J, the junction contained 11 bases not matched to a gene. Germline loops: CDR1 ENHRY, CDR2 SYGVKD. CDR3 in amino acids: CAVRNWTSGNTGELFF. The CDR3 DNA follows: TGTGCCGTGAGAAATTGGACTAGCGGTAACACCGGGGAGCTGTTTTTT.

J is TRBJ2-2 and V is TRBV7-3; no reliable D call. V was shortened by 6 bases and J by 4 bases, with 12 bases between the two germline ends. Germline CDR1 SGHTA, CDR2 FQGTGA. The CDR3 runs 14 residues. The CDR3 DNA sequence: TGTGCCAGCAGGCGGCGGTTGAGCACCGGGGAGCTGTTTTTT. This translates into CASRRRLSTGELFF.

The table lists this clonotype with a count of one. The J gene is TRBJ1-4, the V gene TRBV14; D call uncertain. Trimming took off 1 base at V and 5 bases at J, with 14 bases between the two ends. The CDR3 contains 16 residues. Germline values: CDR1 SGHDN, CDR2 FVKESK. The CDR3: CASSQATSGRNEKLFF. In nucleotides, the CDR3 is TGTGCCAGCAGCCAAGCTACTAGCGGGAGAAATGAAAAACTGTTTTTT.